The T cell receptor (beta chain) under discussion was sequenced for a study of cytomegalovirus exposure and HLA in healthy donors. Researchers ran the PCR with 60 Vbeta and 13 Jbeta primers. The method was immunoSEQ multiplex PCR; TCRdb's version includes in-frame clones alone and lacks a portion of them. This table holds approximately 170,000 clones, roughly 80% found once. Notes on this clone: What it binds is not known.

Whole-study results and caveats: The study put 160 or so TCR beta chains on its list as cytomegalovirus-associated. V- and J-gene trimming in TCR beta was tied to a missense DCLRE1C variant by an analysis performed later. Follow-up analysis found HLA locus-dependent TCR association rates, highest for DRB1 and lowest for HLA-C.

The sequence derives from a woman aged 25 to 45 in good health and CMV-seropositive. The sample consisted of PBMCs.

The CDR3 here is CASSPSLLDRGHEKLFF. DNA of the CDR3: TGTGCCAGCTCCCCCTCTCTCTTGGACAGGGGGCATGAAAAACTGTTTTTT. The chain links TRBV18 to TRBJ1-4, with 11 nucleotides matching TRBD1. Germline lookup yields CDR1 KGHSH and CDR2 LQKENI. Unmatched junction bases numbered 12, after V lost 6 bases and J lost 6 bases. This CDR3 has 17 residues.